These T cell receptor beta chains were read from a single sample in a study of cytomegalovirus exposure and HLA in healthy donors. Data came from immunoSEQ multiplex PCR; TCRdb stores just in-frame clones and leaves some out. The data show over 85,000 clones, around 78% seen once. Material: PBMCs. The receptors shown here come from a woman in her twenties or thirties in good health and CMV-seronegative. Both conserved end residues are part of each CDR3. The order of the fields is V gene, D gene, J gene, clone size, CDR3 length, CDR3 protein, CDR3 DNA. A D gene is named only where the DNA matches it firmly. For some rows the clone size is stated as once, few or many, or as a class when expanded; others skip it.

V gene: TRBV19
D gene: TRBD2
J gene: TRBJ2-1
clone size: -
CDR3 length: 14
CDR3 protein: CASRLSGSGNEQFF
CDR3 DNA: TGTGCCAGTAGACTTAGCGGGAGTGGCAATGAGCAGTTCTTC

V gene: TRBV7-9
D gene: -
J gene: TRBJ2-5
clone size: -
CDR3 length: 15
CDR3 protein: CASSLIREPEETQYF
CDR3 DNA: TGTGCCAGCAGCTTAATTCGGGAGCCGGAAGAGACCCAGTACTTC

V gene: TRBV7-6
D gene: -
J gene: TRBJ1-1
clone size: -
CDR3 length: 16
CDR3 protein: CASSLYSLQEATEAFF
CDR3 DNA: TGTGCCAGCAGCTTATACTCCCTACAAGAGGCCACTGAAGCTTTCTTT

V gene: TRBV6-1
D gene: TRBD1
J gene: TRBJ2-5
clone size: few
CDR3 length: 15
CDR3 protein: CASSDLRTGVETQYF
CDR3 DNA: TGTGCCAGCAGTGACTTGAGAACAGGGGTAGAGACCCAGTACTTC

V gene: TRBV29-1
D gene: -
J gene: TRBJ2-2
clone size: -
CDR3 length: 16
CDR3 protein: CSVEVRTTFRHGELFF
CDR3 DNA: TGCAGCGTTGAAGTTAGGACTACCTTTAGGCACGGGGAGCTGTTTTTT

V gene: TRBV7-9
D gene: -
J gene: TRBJ1-1
clone size: -
CDR3 length: 14
CDR3 protein: CASSLSRLNTEAFF
CDR3 DNA: TGTGCCAGCAGCTTATCCAGGCTGAACACTGAAGCTTTCTTT

V gene: TRBV19
D gene: TRBD1
J gene: TRBJ1-2
clone size: -
CDR3 length: 14
CDR3 protein: CASSTWTGVDGYTF
CDR3 DNA: TGTGCCAGTAGTACTTGGACAGGGGTGGATGGCTACACCTTC

V gene: TRBV10-3
D gene: -
J gene: TRBJ1-1
clone size: -
CDR3 length: 15
CDR3 protein: CAISAKDKGDTEAFF
CDR3 DNA: TGTGCCATCAGTGCAAAGGACAAGGGTGACACTGAAGCTTTCTTT

V gene: TRBV4-1
D gene: TRBD1
J gene: TRBJ2-7
clone size: once
CDR3 length: 17
CDR3 protein: CASSQVRPDRGAYEQYF
CDR3 DNA: TGCGCCAGCAGCCAAGTCCGACCTGACAGGGGGGCCTACGAGCAGTACTTC

V gene: TRBV7-8
D gene: -
J gene: TRBJ2-5
clone size: -
CDR3 length: 14
CDR3 protein: CASSRSENQETQYF
CDR3 DNA: TGTGCCAGCAGCCGCTCGGAGAACCAAGAGACCCAGTACTTC